This T cell receptor (beta chain) was obtained from a study of response to subunit inactivated influenza vaccine. Broader study findings: Each seasonal influenza vaccination recruits few new T cells, the authors suggested.

This clonotype occurred a few times. Its antigen is as yet unknown. TCRdb reprocessed the RT-PCR reads with MiXCR, giving one entry per CDR3 protein. Among a few hundred thousand distinct CDR3 sequences listed, 14% were seen once. This CDR3 has 14 residues. The germline CDR1 and CDR2 sequences are SGHAT and FQDESV (reference sequence). The ends were cut back, 5 bases at V and 4 bases at J, with 13 bases in the middle. This rearrangement joins TRBV11-1 to TRBJ2-3, with D perhaps matching TRBD2 (5 bases). The specimen comprised PBMCs from blood, sampled approximately 13 days after vaccination. The clonotype comes from a man in his fifties who received an inactivated influenza vaccine. The CDR3 spells CASSPVGNSDTQYF. CDR3 nucleotides: TGTGCCAGCAGCCCGGTCGGGAACTCAGATACGCAGTATTTT.